The 8 T cell receptor beta chains below were found in one sample sequenced in a study. Via MiXCR, TCRdb re-called the 5' RACE reads, giving one row per CDR3 protein. The sample comprises 20,000 to 25,000 distinct CDR3 sequences, around 30% of which are singletons, and 2.2% rests with the top ten. Sequenced sample: tumor-infiltrating naive CD4+ T cells sorted from the breast tumor. Subset specified: naive CD4+ T cells, CD4+CD45RA+CD25-. The receptors were sampled from a female donor with breast cancer.

This clonotype showed up many times. The chain uses TRBV6-5 and TRBJ2-1; 13 nucleotides line up with TRBD2. CDR3 length: 18 amino acids. From germline, CDR1 is MNHEY and CDR2 SVGAGI. J was trimmed by 8 bases and V by 5 bases; bases with no gene match: 15. CDR3 region: CASSRHPTGTSGNDEQFF. The DNA of the CDR3 is TGTGCCAGCAGTAGACATCCTACCGGGACTAGCGGGAATGATGAGCAGTTCTTC.

This clonotype is judged medium-sized (0.01 to 0.1%). The V and J genes are TRBV5-6 and TRBJ2-5; D possibly matches TRBD1 or TRBD2 (5 bases each). Germline loops: CDR1 SGHDT, CDR2 YYEEEE. Trimming pared 3 bases from V and 5 bases from J, leaving 11 bases between. The CDR3 contains 13 residues. In DNA, the CDR3 is TGTGCCAGCAGCTCGGGACCCCAGGAGACCCAGTACTTC. Translated: CASSSGPQETQYF.

The rearrangement links TRBV6-5 to TRBJ1-5; D may be TRBD1 (5 bases). This CDR3 has 15 amino acids. V lost 4 bases and J lost 0, with 10 bases in between. Germline V CDR1 and CDR2: MNHEY, SVGAGI. CDR3 protein: CASSSQGYSNQPQHF. The CDR3 DNA is TGTGCCAGCAGTTCCCAGGGTTATAGCAATCAGCCCCAGCATTTT.

On this clonotype itself: It may be a read error: a sequence one base away is much more abundant. The V gene is TRBV18, the J gene TRBJ2-7; 11 bases map to TRBD2. The CDR3 consists of 15 residues. The germline gives CDR1 KGHSH, CDR2 LQKENI. The V gene end was trimmed by 3 bases and the J gene end by 3 bases; junction bases not matched to a gene: 4. The DNA for the CDR3 is TGTGCCAGCTCACCCCGGACTAGCGGGCACTACGAGCAGTACTTC. It translates to CASSPRTSGHYEQYF.

The table lists this clonotype with a count of one. Compared with germline, one end of the junction differs, possibly owing to a read error. The V gene is TRBV20-1, the J gene TRBJ1-5; weak D call: TRBD1 (5 bases). CDR3 size: 15 residues. The germline CDR1 and CDR2 sequences are DFQATT and SNEGSKA (reference sequence). The CDR3 DNA reads as TGCAGTGCCCCCGGGACGGGGGTGGGTAATCGGCCCCAGCATTTT. It encodes CSAPGTGVGNRPQHF.

This clonotype was recorded at least ten times. This chain joins TRBV25-1 and TRBJ2-1; 11 bases match TRBD2. The CDR3 sequence is 15 residues long. Germline V gives CDR1 MGHDK, CDR2 SYGVNS. Losses at the gene ends were 3 bases for V and 12 bases for J; bases not matched to a gene: 10. The CDR3 DNA follows: TGTGCCAGCAGTGATTACCCCTCGACTAGCGGGATGCAGTTCTTC. Its translation is CASSDYPSTSGMQFF.

The chain is built from TRBV20-1 and TRBJ2-1, with D possibly matching TRBD2 (5 bases). The CDR3 length is 13 residues. Trimming removed 3 bases from V and 7 bases from J, with 13 bases in between. Germline-derived CDR1 and CDR2 are DFQATT and SNEGSKA (reference sequence). The DNA for the CDR3 is TGCAGTGCTAGTGCCAACGGGGTGAATGAGCAGTTCTTC. Protein sequence: CSASANGVNEQFF.

Ten or more counts support this clonotype. The chain recombines TRBV4-1 with TRBJ1-1, with D possibly being TRBD1 (5 bases). Germline values: CDR1 MGHRA, CDR2 YSYEKL. Trimming shortened V by 0 bases and J by 7 bases, and 18 bases separated the two germline ends. The CDR3 is made up of 16 amino acids. The CDR3 DNA is TGCGCCAGCAGCCAAGATGTATCAGGGCCTCCCAATGAAGCTTTCTTT. It is translated as CASSQDVSGPPNEAFF.